These 21 T cell receptor beta chains came from one sample sequenced in a study of blood T cell repertoires in COVID-19. Method: immunoSEQ multiplex PCR; TCRdb's copy keeps in-frame clones and lacks some. Here the sample spans around 78,000 clones, roughly 80% being singletons. The sample taken for sequencing was peripheral blood. These TCRs come from a human donor in a cohort sampled during active COVID-19.

The gene calls are TRBV5-1 and TRBJ2-1, with TRBD2 matching over 8 bases. Germline lookup yields CDR1 SGHRS and CDR2 YFSETQ. J lost 0 bases, V lost 1 base, and 6 bases had no gene match. The CDR3 has 17 amino acids. CDR3 in amino acids: CASSLSVSGDSYNEQFF. The CDR3 DNA follows: TGCGCCAGCAGCTTGTCGGTTAGCGGGGACTCCTACAATGAGCAGTTCTTC.

The chain joins TRBV24-1 to TRBJ2-2, with 8 bases lining up with TRBD1. With V trimmed by 3 bases and J by 3 bases, 11 bases remained unmatched. CDR1 and CDR2 (germline): KGHDR, SFDVKD. This CDR3 has 18 residues. The CDR3, as DNA: TGTGCCACCAGTGATCTGACAAGGGGGACAGGCCACACCGGGGAGCTGTTTTTT. This codes for CATSDLTRGTGHTGELFF.

The rearrangement joins TRBV7-6 to TRBJ2-3; perhaps TRBD2 as D (5 bases). This CDR3 spans 19 amino acids. With 1 base removed from V and 0 bases from J, the gap between germline ends came to 20 bases. Germline CDR1 and CDR2: SGHVS and FNYEAQ. The CDR3 loop reads CASSLERERIPISTDTQYF. The CDR3 DNA is TGTGCCAGCAGCTTAGAGAGGGAGAGGATCCCAATTAGCACAGATACGCAGTATTTT.

The chain joins TRBV7-8 to TRBJ2-7; perhaps TRBD1 as D (6 bases). Trimming took 6 bases from V and 3 from J, leaving 9 bases between them. The CDR3 contains 12 residues. Germline V gene data show CDR1 as SGHVS and CDR2 as FQNEAQ. In DNA, the CDR3 is TGTGCCAGCAGATCGGACAGCTACGAGCAGTACTTC. This gives the protein CASRSDSYEQYF.

This clone was counted a single time. The CDR3: CASSATGAYEQYF. CDR3 in DNA: TGTGCCAGCAGTGCGACAGGAGCCTACGAGCAGTACTTC. V usage is TRBV2 and J usage is TRBJ2-7, with D perhaps matching TRBD1 (6 bases). The germline V and J ends were trimmed by 4 bases and 2 bases, with 9 bases remaining between them. The length of the CDR3 is 13 residues. Germline CDR1 reads SNHLY; CDR2 reads FYNNEI.

There are a few counts of this clone. V is TRBV19 and J is TRBJ1-5; 7 positions match TRBD1. Germline assignment: CDR1 LNHDA and CDR2 SQIVND (reference sequence). This CDR3 is built from 13 residues. The V gene end was trimmed by 9 bases and the J gene end by 9 bases; junction bases not matched to a gene: 11. The CDR3 loop reads CASRHAAGGPQHF. Written as DNA, the CDR3 is TGTGCCAGCCGACACGCGGCAGGGGGGCCCCAGCATTTT.

The sample holds a few counts of this clone. This chain links TRBV30 with TRBJ1-6, with a weak D call TRBD1 (6 bases). Germline V gene data show CDR1 as GTSNPN and CDR2 as SVGIG (reference sequence). The CDR3 is 13 residues long. The V and J ends lost 3 bases and 9 bases respectively, with 12 bases between them. The CDR3: CAWRAGAGSPLHF. In DNA, the CDR3 is TGTGCCTGGAGGGCAGGGGCTGGTTCACCCCTCCACTTT.

The chain links TRBV20-1 to TRBJ2-7, with D possibly matching TRBD2 (7 bases). The CDR3 has 13 residues. V shed 3 bases and J shed 6 bases, with 15 bases lying between them. Germline CDR1 is DFQATT and CDR2 is SNEGSKA (reference sequence). The CDR3 sequence: CSASGAGASEQYF. The CDR3 DNA reads as TGCAGTGCTAGTGGGGCGGGGGCTAGCGAGCAGTACTTC.

This sequence joins TRBV10-3 and TRBJ1-1; 7 nucleotides line up with TRBD1. The CDR3 is 15 amino acids. CDR1 and CDR2 from the germline V gene are ENHRY and SYGVKD. The V gene end was trimmed by 8 bases and the J gene end by 4 bases; junction bases not matched to a gene: 13. CDR3 DNA: TGTGCCATCTCCGGACAGGTCCTAGAGGCCACTGAAGCTTTCTTT. As protein: CAISGQVLEATEAFF.

The J gene is TRBJ1-1, the V gene TRBV3-1 (or the pseudogene TRBV3-2); D is possibly TRBD1 (6 bases). The CDR3 extends over 14 amino acids. CDR1 and CDR2 (germline): LGHDT, YNNKEL (reference sequence). Between the trimmed V and J ends, which lost 5 bases and 4 bases, there was a span of 14 bases. CDR3 DNA: TGTGCCAGCAGCGAACAGGGTAGGGGCACTGAAGCTTTCTTT. The encoded protein is CASSEQGRGTEAFF.

The CDR3 here is CATKERTGSSYEQYF. CDR3 sequence (DNA): TGTGCCACCAAGGAAAGGACAGGGAGTTCCTACGAGCAGTACTTC. The V and J genes are TRBV2 and TRBJ2-7; TRBD1 aligns across 8 bases. This CDR3 is 15 amino acids long. Per germline, CDR1 SNHLY and CDR2 FYNNEI. Trimming at V came to 10 bases and at J to 1 base, leaving 12 bases not matched to a gene.

Only one count was recorded for this clone. The chain is built from TRBV5-5 and TRBJ2-5; 8 positions match TRBD2. Germline CDR1 is SGHKS and CDR2 is YYEKEE (reference sequence). The CDR3 totals 16 residues. The V and J ends lost 2 bases and 4 bases, in that order; junction bases with no gene match: 10. CDR3 DNA: TGTGCCAGCAGCTTCTCCGTAGCGGGGCTAGGAGAGACCCAGTACTTC. Translation: CASSFSVAGLGETQYF.

This chain connects TRBV6-2 or TRBV6-3 to TRBJ1-5; 7 bases are a match to TRBD1. The germline CDR1 and CDR2 sequences are MNHEY and SVGEGT. The CDR3 sequence is 15 residues long. Trimming at V came to 6 bases and at J to 4 bases, leaving 9 bases not matched to a gene. The CDR3 region is CASSGRGVGNQPQHF. The CDR3, as DNA: TGTGCCAGCAGCGGCAGGGGGGTAGGAAATCAGCCCCAGCATTTT.

The V and J genes are TRBV15 and TRBJ1-4, with 7 bases matching TRBD1. The J segment lost 14 bases and the V segment lost 5 bases, leaving 8 bases of the junction unmatched. Germline lookup yields CDR1 LNHNV and CDR2 YYDKDF (reference sequence). The CDR3 is 12 amino acids. The CDR3: CATSVTKQGLFF. CDR3 DNA: TGTGCCACCAGCGTCACAAAACAGGGGCTGTTTTTT.

This sequence joins TRBV15 and TRBJ1-5, with TRBD1 identical over 8 bases. This CDR3 spans 17 amino acids. Germline assignment: CDR1 LNHNV and CDR2 YYDKDF (reference sequence). V gave up 3 bases and J gave up 0 bases; unmatched junction bases: 7. The CDR3 region has the DNA TGTGCCACCAGCAGGGGTCTGGACAGGGATAGCAATCAGCCCCAGCATTTT. It translates to CATSRGLDRDSNQPQHF.

The V call is TRBV29-1, the J call TRBJ1-1, with D maybe TRBD1 (5 bases). V was trimmed by 7 bases and J by 5 bases, leaving 14 bases between them. The germline gives CDR1 SQVTM, CDR2 ANQGSEA. This CDR3 has 12 amino acids. CDR3 bases: TGCAGCGGTAGGGGTGGTTGGACTGAAGCTTTCTTT. The encoded protein is CSGRGGWTEAFF.

The chain employs TRBV5-1 and TRBJ1-2; 7 positions agree with TRBD1. The CDR3 spans 14 residues. With V trimmed by 8 bases and J by 3 bases, 10 bases remained unmatched. Looked up from germline, CDR1 is SGHRS and CDR2 is YFSETQ. The CDR3 DNA reads as TGCGCCAGTAACCCTACAGGGGCCGACTATGGCTACACCTTC. It codes for CASNPTGADYGYTF.

CDR3 loop: CASRGTGGFYGYTF. The CDR3 nucleotides read TGTGCCAGCAGGGGGACAGGGGGATTCTATGGCTACACCTTC. The chain has TRBV2 and TRBJ1-2; 11 bases map to TRBD1. CDR1 is SNHLY, CDR2 FYNNEI, per germline. Losses at the gene ends were 6 bases for V and 4 bases for J; bases not matched to a gene: 4. The CDR3 covers 14 residues.

This clone was found a few times. The V call is TRBV4-1, the J call TRBJ2-7; D is unresolved. CDR1 MGHRA and CDR2 YSYEKL come from the germline V gene. Trimming removed 1 base from V and 7 bases from J, with 29 bases in between. This CDR3 comprises 19 residues. The CDR3 here is CASSQVLRGSPRYNKEQYF. The CDR3 DNA sequence: TGCGCCAGCAGCCAAGTCTTGAGAGGTTCACCTAGATACAACAAGGAGCAGTACTTC.

The rearrangement links TRBV3-1 (or the pseudogene TRBV3-2) to TRBJ2-3, with a possible D match to TRBD2 (7 bases). CDR1 LGHDT and CDR2 YNNKEL come from the germline V gene (reference sequence). The ends were cut back, 0 bases at V and 0 bases at J, with 19 bases in the middle. This CDR3 has 19 amino acids. The DNA for the CDR3 is TGTGCCAGCAGCCAAGAGCCCCGGGGGGCGGGGGCTAGCACAGATACGCAGTATTTT. Translating it yields CASSQEPRGAGASTDTQYF.

The chain couples TRBV6-6 to TRBJ1-2, with D maybe TRBD1 (5 bases). The CDR3 runs to 13 residues. CDR1 is MNHNY, CDR2 SVGAGI, per germline (reference sequence). The V and J ends lost 4 bases and 6 bases respectively, with 12 bases between them. CDR3 in amino acids: CASSSRGADGYTF. The CDR3 DNA is TGTGCCAGCAGTTCCCGTGGGGCGGATGGCTACACCTTC.